This TCR beta chain came from a study of CD8 T cells in Susac syndrome. RNA totalling roughly 0.5 to 1 ug underwent reverse transcription with random hexamers. Across 54 Vbeta and 13 Jbeta, immunoSEQ multiplex PCR amplified TCR beta CDR3. Via MiXCR, TCRdb re-called the immunoSEQ multiplex PCR reads, giving one row per CDR3 protein. The sample carries about 110,000 distinct CDR3 sequences, approximately 93% recorded once. This clonotype showed up just once. The CDR3 runs to 16 residues. J lost 2 bases, V lost 4 bases, and 8 bases had no gene match. Germline values: CDR1 SGHNT, CDR2 YENEEA. Negative isolation yielded the CD8+ and CD4+ T cells, while FACS enriched the TEMRA cells.

Sequenced sample: CD8+ T cells from PBMCs. The chain employs TRBV11-3 and TRBJ2-5, with TRBD2 matching 9 bases. The sequence came from a human donor with Susac syndrome. The CDR3 loop reads CASSSDSTSGQETQYF. CDR3 in DNA: TGTGCCAGCAGCTCCGACTCGACTAGCGGTCAAGAGACCCAGTACTTC.